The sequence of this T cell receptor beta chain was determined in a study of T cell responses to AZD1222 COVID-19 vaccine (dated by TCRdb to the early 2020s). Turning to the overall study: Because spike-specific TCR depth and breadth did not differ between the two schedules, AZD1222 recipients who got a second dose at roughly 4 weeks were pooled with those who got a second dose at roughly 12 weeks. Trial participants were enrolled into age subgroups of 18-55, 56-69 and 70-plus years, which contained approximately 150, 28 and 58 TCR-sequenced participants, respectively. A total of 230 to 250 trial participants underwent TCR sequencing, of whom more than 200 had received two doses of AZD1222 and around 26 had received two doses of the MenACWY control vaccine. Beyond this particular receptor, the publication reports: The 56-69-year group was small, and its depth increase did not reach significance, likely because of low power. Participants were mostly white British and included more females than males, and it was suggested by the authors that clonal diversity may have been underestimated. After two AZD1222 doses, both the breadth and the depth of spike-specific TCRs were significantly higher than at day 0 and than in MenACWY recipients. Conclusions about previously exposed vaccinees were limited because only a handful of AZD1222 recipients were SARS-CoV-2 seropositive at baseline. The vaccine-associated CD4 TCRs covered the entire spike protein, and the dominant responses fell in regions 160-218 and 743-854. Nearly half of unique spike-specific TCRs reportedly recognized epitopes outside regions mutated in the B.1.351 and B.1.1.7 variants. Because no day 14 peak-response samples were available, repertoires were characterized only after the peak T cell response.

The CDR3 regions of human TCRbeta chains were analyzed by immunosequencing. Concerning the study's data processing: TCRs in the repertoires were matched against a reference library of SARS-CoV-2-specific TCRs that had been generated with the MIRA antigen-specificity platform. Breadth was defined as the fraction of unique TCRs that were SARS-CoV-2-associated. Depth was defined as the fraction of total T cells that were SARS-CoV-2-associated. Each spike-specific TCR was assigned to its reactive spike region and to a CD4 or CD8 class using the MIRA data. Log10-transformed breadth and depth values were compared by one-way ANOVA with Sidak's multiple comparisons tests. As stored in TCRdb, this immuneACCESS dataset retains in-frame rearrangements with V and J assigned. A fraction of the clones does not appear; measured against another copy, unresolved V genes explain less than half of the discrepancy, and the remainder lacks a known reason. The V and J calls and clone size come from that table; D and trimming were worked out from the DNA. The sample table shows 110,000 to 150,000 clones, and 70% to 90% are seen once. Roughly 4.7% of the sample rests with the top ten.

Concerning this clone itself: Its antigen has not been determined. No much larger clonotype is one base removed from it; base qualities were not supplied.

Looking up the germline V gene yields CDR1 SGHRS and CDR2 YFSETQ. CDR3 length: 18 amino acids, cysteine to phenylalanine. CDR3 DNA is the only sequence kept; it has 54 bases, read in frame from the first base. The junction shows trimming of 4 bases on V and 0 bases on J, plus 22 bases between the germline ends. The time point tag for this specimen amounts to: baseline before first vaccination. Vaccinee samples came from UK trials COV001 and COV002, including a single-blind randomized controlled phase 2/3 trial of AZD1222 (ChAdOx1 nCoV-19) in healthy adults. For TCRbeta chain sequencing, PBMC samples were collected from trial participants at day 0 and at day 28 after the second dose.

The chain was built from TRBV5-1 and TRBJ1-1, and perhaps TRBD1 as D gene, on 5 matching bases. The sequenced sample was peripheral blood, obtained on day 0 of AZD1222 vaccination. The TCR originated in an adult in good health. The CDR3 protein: CASSTGTVLGGMNTEAFF. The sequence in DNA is TGCGCCAGCAGCACCGGGACGGTTCTGGGGGGTATGAACACTGAAGCTTTCTTT.